The T cell receptor beta chain described here comes from a study of immune cell composition in non-small cell lung cancer (TCRdb year 2017). Looking at the study overall: Histologic subtype was assigned using H&E plus p63, CK5, Napsin A and TTF-1 immunohistochemistry, mainly lung adenocarcinoma or squamous cell carcinoma. Supplementary cohort #1, approximately 10 lung adenocarcinoma cases, had paired tumour/lung TCR-beta sequencing and TIL populations generated to assess tumour reactivity. A handful of tumour specimens with TCR-beta data were of rare histological subtypes and were excluded from the subtype comparisons. Using Adaptive Biotechnologies, the researchers ran TCR-beta sequencing on roughly 34 paired NSCLC tumour and non-adjacent lung specimens, along with about two dozen tumour-only specimens. The study at large found these results: The reactivity cohort included only roughly nine cases, and whether tumour-reactive clones share sequences with the dominant in vivo tumour-associated clones was not shown. No significant correlation was found between smoking pack-years and tumour TCR-beta clonality. Tumour-associated clones >0.5% occurred in nearly half of NSCLC cases: about 35% of adenocarcinomas versus 75% of squamous carcinomas. Across 10 or so adenocarcinoma cases, the maximal tumour-associated clone frequency showed a strong correlation with TIL tumour reactivity, but overall clonality showed no such correlation.

Normal lung samples were non-adjacent lung tissue taken as far from the tumour as possible, at least 3 cm away, from the same patient. Genomic DNA was extracted with the QIAamp DNA kit from frozen aliquots of unsorted single-cell suspensions. Tissues arrived within 2 hours of resection and were immediately processed into single-cell suspensions. Tissue was broken up mechanically, digested enzymatically with DNase I, collagenase I and hyaluronidase for 30 to 35 minutes at 37 degrees C, and then filtered and RBC-lysed. At the junction V is shortened by 4 bases and J by 7 bases, with 17 bases in between. The CDR3 sequence holds 15 residues, the cysteine and phenylalanine included. Only CDR3 DNA remains: 45 bases, in frame from the first base. The germline V gene gives CDR1 as SGHRS and CDR2 as YFSETQ. A two-step multiplex PCR amplified TCR-beta CDR3 regions from genomic DNA, and the second step of the PCR added Illumina-compatible adaptors. TCR-beta immunosequencing was performed on an Illumina platform as a commercial immunoSEQ service. The authors' pipeline ran thus. Repertoires were summarised as Top 10 Clones, the percentage of T-cell templates from the ten most frequent sequences, and productive clonality. Productive clonality ranged from 0 to 1, with 1 indicating a monoclonal population. Sequences comprising at least 0.1% of tumour T-cell templates but absent from matched non-adjacent lung were defined as tumour-associated clones and were identified via log10 scatter plots. Student's t-tests were used for two-group comparisons, ANOVA for comparisons across stages, and linear regression for relationships, with analyses done in GraphPad Prism7 and R. This immuneACCESS table, as held by TCRdb, lists in-frame sequences with V and J called but not all clones. Of the missing ones, under half trace to an unresolved V gene in checked studies; the others have no known cause. For V, J and clone size, that table is used; D and trimming come from the DNA. The sample yields roughly 6,300 clones; 60% to 75% were counted once. About 5.8% of the sample is in the top ten clones.

Comment on this clone: The specificity of this receptor is unknown. Base qualities are not provided; no much larger clone lies one nucleotide away.

Here the chain combines TRBV5-1 and TRBJ1-4; TRBD1 might be the D gene, on 6 matching bases. The sequencing sample was made of non-adjacent lung tissue. The source is a human donor with non-small cell lung cancer. The nucleotides read TGCGCCAGCAGCGCACAAGGGGGGGCCGGTGAAAAACTGTTTTTT. It codes for CASSAQGGAGEKLFF. Full variable domain (CDR3 extended with the reference TRBV5-1 and TRBJ1-4 proteins): KAGVTQTPRYLIKTRGQQVTLSCSPISGHRSVSWYQQTPGQGLQFLFEYFSETQRNKGNFPGRFSGRQFSNSRSEMNVSTLELGDSALYLCASSAQGGAGEKLFFGSGTQLSVL.